This entry lists 14 T cell receptor beta chains sequenced from one sample in a study of T cells in localized non-small cell lung cancer. Method: immunoSEQ multiplex PCR; TCRdb's copy keeps in-frame clones and lacks some. This sample yields approximately 35,000 clones, of which 85% to 95% are seen a single time; around 11% belongs to the top ten. The sequencing here drew on peripheral blood mononuclear cells, taken before any cancer treatment. These receptors were obtained from a female donor aged 60 or older with stage II lung adenocarcinoma.

This clone came up once. V gene TRBV4-2 combines with J gene TRBJ1-5; 10 bases line up with TRBD1. CDR1 is LGHNA and CDR2 is YNFKEQ in the germline V gene. The junction had 10 bases not matched to a gene; V was cut back by 5 bases and J by 3 bases. The CDR3 totals 17 residues. The chain's CDR3 is CASSYDRGQLINQPQHF. The DNA for the CDR3 is TGTGCCAGCAGCTACGACAGGGGGCAATTAATCAATCAGCCCCAGCATTTT.

The V and J genes are TRBV5-6 and TRBJ2-7; a weak D match, TRBD1 (6 bases). Trimming stripped 3 bases from V and 0 bases from J, with 13 bases between. CDR3 length: 15 amino acids. Germline V lookup: CDR1 SGHDT, CDR2 YYEEEE. CDR3 bases: TGTGCCAGCAGCTCGGGACACCTAGCCTCCTACGAGCAGTACTTC. Translation gives CASSSGHLASYEQYF.

The rearrangement joins TRBV28 to TRBJ2-1; no clear D gene. Trimming stripped 4 bases from V and 6 bases from J, with 13 bases between. CDR3 length: 14 amino acids. Germline V CDR1 and CDR2: MDHEN, SYDVKM. CDR3 in amino acids: CASSSYRALNEQFF. DNA for the CDR3: TGTGCCAGCAGTTCCTACAGAGCCCTCAATGAGCAGTTCTTC.

V usage is TRBV5-4 and J usage is TRBJ2-5, with 7 bases matching TRBD1. The germline V gene encodes CDR1 SGHNT and CDR2 YYREEE (reference sequence). There are 14 residues in the CDR3. The J segment lost 2 bases and the V segment lost 4 bases, leaving 5 bases of the junction unmatched. The CDR3 spells CASSPWDRQETQYF. CDR3 DNA: TGTGCCAGCAGCCCTTGGGACAGACAAGAGACCCAGTACTTC.

V gene TRBV19 combines with J gene TRBJ2-6; D not certain. Germline CDR1 LNHDA, CDR2 SQIVND (reference sequence). Trimming pared 10 bases from V and 0 bases from J, leaving 13 bases between. This CDR3 has 15 amino acids. Here the CDR3 reads CATRISSSGANVLTF. CDR3 nucleotides: TGTGCCACTCGAATTTCAAGCTCTGGGGCCAACGTCCTGACTTTC.

The chain uses TRBV28 and TRBJ2-1; no clear D. Per the germline V gene, CDR1 is MDHEN and CDR2 is SYDVKM. The CDR3 totals 12 residues. V lost 10 bases and J lost 9, with 16 bases in between. The CDR3 spells CATRLVPGEQFF. CDR3 DNA sequence: TGTGCCACCCGACTTGTCCCGGGTGAGCAGTTCTTC.

This chain links TRBV7-2 with TRBJ2-1; D is possibly TRBD1 or TRBD2 (5 bases each). Trimming pared 6 bases from V and 2 bases from J, leaving 17 bases between. The CDR3 has 16 residues. Germline assignment: CDR1 SGHTA and CDR2 FQGNSA. CDR3 sequence: CASRKNPGTTYNEQFF. The CDR3 DNA reads TGTGCCAGCAGAAAAAACCCCGGGACCACCTACAATGAGCAGTTCTTC. The whole variable domain, filled in from reference TRBV7-2 and TRBJ2-1, reads GAGVSQSPSNKVTEKGKDVELRCDPISGHTALYWYRQSLGQGLEFLIYFQGNSAPDKSGLPSDRFSAERTGGSVSTLTIQRTQQEDSAVYLCASRKNPGTTYNEQFFGPGTRLTVL.

This sequence joins TRBV5-4 and TRBJ2-3, with 11 nucleotides matching TRBD1. The CDR3 extends over 18 amino acids. Germline values: CDR1 SGHNT, CDR2 YYREEE (reference sequence). V was pared by 2 bases and J by 1 base, with 9 bases of the junction left unmatched. The CDR3 sequence is CASSFRRTGGGGTDTQYF. As DNA, the CDR3 is TGTGCCAGCAGCTTCAGAAGGACAGGGGGCGGCGGCACAGATACGCAGTATTTT. Full variable domain (rest looked up from reference TRBV5-4 and TRBJ2-3): ETGVTQSPTHLIKTRGQQVTLRCSSQSGHNTVSWYQQALGQGPQFIFQYYREEENGRGNFPPRFSGLQFPNYSSELNVNALELDDSALYLCASSFRRTGGGGTDTQYFGPGTRLTVL.

This clone has only one observation. The CDR3 nucleotides read TGCGCCAGCAGCCAAGGCGGACTGTCTAATGAAAAACTGTTTTTT. Translated: CASSQGGLSNEKLFF. The chain uses TRBV4-3 and TRBJ1-4; D remains ambiguous. Germline lookup yields CDR1 LGHNA and CDR2 YSLEER. The V end was cut by 1 base, the J end by 3 bases, with 9 bases between. The CDR3 runs 15 residues.

CDR3 amino acids: CASSPGDRASNQPQHF. In DNA, the CDR3 is TGTGCCAGTAGTCCTGGGGACAGGGCGAGTAATCAGCCCCAGCATTTT. The chain carries TRBV19 and TRBJ1-5; 9 positions agree with TRBD1. V was pared by 5 bases and J by 4 bases, with 9 bases of the junction left unmatched. The CDR3 has 16 residues. Germline loops: CDR1 LNHDA, CDR2 SQIVND (reference sequence).

The CDR3 coding sequence is TGTGCCAGCAGAGGGACAGGGCAGGGTTCACCCCTCCACTTT. It translates to CASRGTGQGSPLHF. The chain employs TRBV6-5 and TRBJ1-6, with 9 bases identical to TRBD1. Germline V gives CDR1 MNHEY, CDR2 SVGAGI. Trimming at V came to 6 bases and at J to 9 bases, leaving 6 bases not matched to a gene. The CDR3 sequence is 14 residues long.

The J gene is TRBJ2-5, the V gene TRBV5-6; the match to TRBD1 covers 12 bases. Germline CDR1 SGHDT, CDR2 YYEEEE. The V and J ends lost 5 bases and 5 bases, in that order; junction bases with no gene match: 4. The CDR3 has 14 residues. The CDR3 loop is CASRGTGGTETQYF. The CDR3 bases are TGTGCCAGCAGGGGGACAGGGGGCACGGAGACCCAGTACTTC.

V and J are TRBV30 and TRBJ1-2; no reliable D call. The CDR3 spans 12 residues. Trimming took off 1 base at V and 8 bases at J, with 11 bases between the two ends. Germline V gene lookup returns CDR1 GTSNPN and CDR2 SVGIG (reference sequence). Written as DNA, the CDR3 is TGTGCCTGGAGTGCTGGCATGGCGGGCTACACCTTC. This translates into CAWSAGMAGYTF.

This clone was detected once. The genes are TRBV7-2 and TRBJ2-6, with unresolved D. V was cut by 4 bases and J by 2 bases, with 0 bases left in between. The germline V gene encodes CDR1 SGHTA and CDR2 FQGNSA. CDR3 length: 12 amino acids. Here the CDR3 DNA reads TGTGCCAGCAGCTCTGGGGCCAACGTCCTGACTTTC. This sequence encodes CASSSGANVLTF.